A single sample gave rise to the 12 T cell receptor beta chains below, sequenced in a study of CD8 T cells in Susac syndrome. Reverse transcription of 0.5 to 1 ug RNA was performed with random hexamers. TCRdb used MiXCR to reprocess the immunoSEQ multiplex PCR reads, holding one entry per CDR3 protein. The profile covers about 200,000 distinct CDR3 sequences, with around 95% appearing a single time and approximately 0.09% taken by the ten largest. Input material: CD4+ T cells from PBMCs. The receptors were sampled from a human donor with multiple sclerosis.

J is TRBJ2-5 and V is TRBV7-9; D call uncertain. The CDR3 consists of 14 residues. The V gene lost 5 bases and the J gene lost 4 bases, with 14 bases spanning the gap. Germline CDR1 is SEHNR and CDR2 is FQNEAQ (reference sequence). CDR3 in amino acids: CASSPSGPVETQYF. DNA for the CDR3: TGTGCCAGCAGCCCCTCTGGCCCAGTAGAGACCCAGTACTTC.

The rearrangement links TRBV15 to TRBJ2-3, with 8 bases that match TRBD1. The CDR3 loop spans 16 amino acids. Germline V CDR1 and CDR2: LNHNV, YYDKDF (reference sequence). The ends lost 5 bases at V and 2 bases at J; junction bases unmatched: 9. This CDR3 reads CATSVRTGIYTDTQYF. The CDR3 nucleotides read TGTGCCACCAGCGTCCGGACAGGGATATACACAGATACGCAGTATTTT.

The rearrangement uses TRBV20-1 and TRBJ2-7; D call uncertain. V gave up 3 bases and J gave up 0 bases, with 12 bases separating them. The CDR3 is made up of 14 amino acids. CDR1 and CDR2 (germline): DFQATT, SNEGSKA (reference sequence). CDR3 in amino acids: CSASRHFSSYEQYF. In DNA, the CDR3 is TGCAGTGCTAGCCGGCACTTCAGCTCCTACGAGCAGTACTTC.

V is TRBV19 and J is TRBJ2-4; 7 bases map to TRBD1. The CDR3 is 14 residues long. The germline CDR1 and CDR2 sequences are LNHDA and SQIVND (reference sequence). V was clipped by 10 bases and J by 8 bases; unmatched bases: 14. The CDR3 nucleotides are TGTGCCACTCTACCACGCAGGGGGTCGGACATTCAGTACTTC. It encodes CATLPRRGSDIQYF.

This chain links TRBV3-1 with TRBJ1-5; 7 nucleotides align to TRBD1. CDR3 size: 15 residues. CDR1 and CDR2 (germline): LGHDT, YNNKEL (reference sequence). The ends lost 4 bases at V and 4 bases at J; junction bases unmatched: 7. DNA of the CDR3: TGTGCCAGCAGCCTCCGGACAGGAGGGAATCAGCCCCAGCATTTT. Its protein is CASSLRTGGNQPQHF.

The chain carries TRBV30 and TRBJ1-1; weak D call: TRBD1 (6 bases). Trimming cost V 7 bases and J 5 bases, with 17 bases left between them. Per germline, CDR1 GTSNPN and CDR2 SVGIG (reference sequence). The CDR3 loop spans 13 amino acids. The CDR3 reads CALIYRAMTEAFF. As DNA, the CDR3 is TGTGCCTTAATCTACAGGGCGATGACTGAAGCTTTCTTT.

The V call is TRBV4-1, the J call TRBJ1-4, with 7 positions matching TRBD1. Germline V lookup: CDR1 MGHRA, CDR2 YSYEKL. This CDR3 spans 14 amino acids. The junction had 10 bases not matched to a gene; V was cut back by 10 bases and J by 5 bases. The CDR3 region is CAKRNRDSNEKLFF. As DNA, the CDR3 is TGCGCCAAAAGAAACCGGGACAGCAATGAAAAACTGTTTTTT.

This chain links TRBV21-1 with TRBJ1-1; the D segment call TRBD1 is taken from the table without a DNA check. TRBV21-1 is a pseudogene. CDR3 size: 16 residues. The CDR3 region is CASSAKSGTRGCGAFF. CDR3 nucleotides: TGTGCCAGCAGCGCGAAATCCGGGACCCGTGGGTGTGGAGCTTTCTTT.

J is TRBJ2-2 and V is TRBV9; D is undetermined. Between the trimmed V and J ends, which lost 0 bases and 4 bases, there was a span of 10 bases. This CDR3 comprises 15 residues. The germline gives CDR1 SGDLS, CDR2 YYNGEE. The CDR3 region is CASSVELASTGELFF. The CDR3 nucleotides read TGTGCCAGCAGCGTAGAGTTAGCTTCCACCGGGGAGCTGTTTTTT.

The rearrangement joins TRBV14 to TRBJ1-2; D gene uncertain. Germline V lookup: CDR1 SGHDN, CDR2 FVKESK. The CDR3 sequence is 15 residues long. Trimming removed 0 bases at V and 2 bases at J, with 10 bases between. DNA of the CDR3: TGTGCCAGCAGCCAAGATCTCGGCAGGAACTATGGCTACACCTTC. It codes for CASSQDLGRNYGYTF.

The gene calls are TRBV9 and TRBJ2-1; 8 bases fit TRBD2. Germline CDR1 and CDR2: SGDLS and YYNGEE. Germline trimming cut 0 bases from V and 2 bases from J; bases unmatched to any gene: 1. The CDR3 is 15 amino acids. For the CDR3, the DNA is TGTGCCAGCAGCGTAGGGCGGGGGGCCTACAATGAGCAGTTCTTC. This encodes CASSVGRGAYNEQFF.

This rearrangement joins TRBV30 to TRBJ1-3; the D is unclear. CDR1 and CDR2 from the germline V gene are GTSNPN and SVGIG (reference sequence). This CDR3 is 14 amino acids long. V shed 1 base and J shed 0 bases, with 7 bases lying between them. The CDR3 sequence is CAWSGVSSGNTIYF. DNA of the CDR3: TGTGCCTGGAGTGGTGTTTCCTCTGGAAACACCATATATTTT.